Following are 24 T cell receptor beta chains from one sample sequenced in a study of Ad26.COV2.S vaccination and SARS-CoV-2 variants. This table comes from immunoSEQ multiplex PCR, and its TCRdb copy is limited to in-frame clones, with some not included. Here the sample spans 350,000 to 450,000 clones, roughly nine tenths being singletons. The specimen was peripheral blood, collected after recovery from COVID-19. The receptors here all came from a human donor who had recovered from COVID-19.

This chain links TRBV6-5 with TRBJ1-1; D is perhaps TRBD1 (5 bases). This CDR3 spans 13 amino acids. Germline V gene lookup returns CDR1 MNHEY and CDR2 SVGAGI. V shed 7 bases and J shed 3 bases, with 12 bases lying between them. The CDR3 reads CASIAWGDTEAFF. CDR3 nucleotide sequence: TGTGCCAGCATTGCGTGGGGGGACACTGAAGCTTTCTTT.

The V and J genes are TRBV7-2 and TRBJ1-2, with unresolved D. Deletions cut 1 base from V and 6 bases from J, with 9 bases between. CDR1 is SGHTA and CDR2 is FQGNSA in the germline V gene. The CDR3 extends over 13 amino acids. The CDR3, as DNA: TGTGCCAGCAGCTTAGTAGGAGGGAATGGCTACACCTTC. Residues: CASSLVGGNGYTF.

This clone was observed once. The V and J genes are TRBV7-8 and TRBJ2-6, with TRBD1 matching over 11 bases. The CDR3 has 16 residues. Germline V gene sequence: CDR1 SGHVS, CDR2 FQNEAQ. Trimming removed 10 bases from V and 3 bases from J; junction bases left unmatched: 8. The CDR3 DNA sequence: TGTGCCACCCCAGGACAGGGGGCCATTGGGGCCAACGTCCTGACTTTC. This gives the protein CATPGQGAIGANVLTF.

This chain joins TRBV7-3 and TRBJ2-1; 10 bases match TRBD2. This CDR3 has 16 residues. Germline-derived CDR1 and CDR2 are SGHTA and FQGTGA. J gave up 4 bases and V 5 bases, and 8 bases lay outside the gene matches. In DNA, the CDR3 is TGTGCCAGCAGCCATAGCGGGGGGCGGAATTACAATGAGCAGTTCTTC. Its protein product is CASSHSGGRNYNEQFF. Supplemented by reference TRBV7-3 and TRBJ2-1, the full variable domain reads GAGVSQTPSNKVTEKGKYVELRCDPISGHTALYWYRQSLGQGPEFLIYFQGTGAADDSGLPNDRFFAVRPEGSVSTLKIQRTERGDSAVYLCASSHSGGRNYNEQFFGPGTRLTVL.

The V gene is TRBV5-6, the J gene TRBJ2-2; no clear D gene. V was cut by 2 bases and J by 2 bases, with 4 bases left in between. Germline-derived CDR1 and CDR2 are SGHDT and YYEEEE. The CDR3 loop spans 13 amino acids. CDR3 sequence (DNA): TGTGCCAGCAGCTTCGAAAACACCGGGGAGCTGTTTTTT. Protein: CASSFENTGELFF.

The chain uses TRBV9 and TRBJ1-2; a possible D gene is TRBD1 (5 bases). The CDR3 contains 13 residues. Germline CDR1 SGDLS, CDR2 YYNGEE. Trimming removed 4 bases at V and 3 bases at J, with 10 bases between. The CDR3 spells CASSRDGDYGYTF. The CDR3, as DNA: TGTGCCAGCAGCCGGGACGGAGACTATGGCTACACCTTC. Full variable domain (missing parts from reference TRBV9 and TRBJ1-2): DSGVTQTPKHLITATGQRVTLRCSPRSGDLSVYWYQQSLDQGLQFLIQYYNGEERAKGNILERFSAQQFPDLHSELNLSSLELGDSALYFCASSRDGDYGYTFGSGTRLTVV.

V and J are TRBV21-1 and TRBJ1-2; TRBD1, the table's D call, lacks a check against the DNA. TRBV21-1 is labeled a pseudogene. The CDR3 runs to 15 residues. For the CDR3, the DNA is TGTGCCAGCAGCAAAAGGGGGGACAGGGGGAACGGCTACACCTTC. Protein product: CASSKRGDRGNGYTF.

The chain carries TRBV10-3 and TRBJ1-3, with D perhaps TRBD1 (5 bases). The CDR3 extends over 13 amino acids. V was trimmed by 6 bases and J by 2 bases, leaving 8 bases between them. Germline V gene data show CDR1 as ENHRY and CDR2 as SYGVKD. The CDR3 protein is CAIRGPPGNTIYF. Here the CDR3 DNA reads TGTGCCATCAGGGGGCCCCCTGGAAACACCATATATTTT.

V usage is TRBV19 and J usage is TRBJ1-2; D is unclear. The V end was cut by 7 bases, the J end by 3 bases, with 18 bases between. CDR1 is LNHDA, CDR2 SQIVND, per germline (reference sequence). The CDR3 runs 15 residues. CDR3 DNA sequence: TGTGCCAGTACCCAAACCGGCAGGAACCACTATGGCTACACCTTC. Protein sequence: CASTQTGRNHYGYTF.

The rearrangement joins TRBV5-1 to TRBJ2-2, with 8 bases identical to TRBD2. CDR1 and CDR2 (germline): SGHRS, YFSETQ. V shed 4 bases, J shed 7 bases, and the junction held 12 bases outside the gene matches. This CDR3 spans 16 amino acids. The CDR3 nucleotides read TGCGCCAGCAGCCCCGGCGCGCGGGGGGTGCACGGGGAGCTGTTTTTT. Its translation is CASSPGARGVHGELFF. Using reference TRBV5-1 and TRBJ2-2 for the parts outside the CDR3, the full variable domain is KAGVTQTPRYLIKTRGQQVTLSCSPISGHRSVSWYQQTPGQGLQFLFEYFSETQRNKGNFPGRFSGRQFSNSRSEMNVSTLELGDSALYLCASSPGARGVHGELFFGEGSRLTVL.

The chain recombines TRBV7-9 with TRBJ1-1; a weak D match, TRBD1 (5 bases). V was shortened by 7 bases and J by 0 bases, with 9 bases between the two germline ends. There are 13 residues in the CDR3. CDR1 SEHNR and CDR2 FQNEAQ come from the germline V gene (reference sequence). The CDR3 DNA reads TGTGCCAGCAAGAAGACAGTGAACACTGAAGCTTTCTTT. Residues: CASKKTVNTEAFF.

This chain connects TRBV29-1 to TRBJ2-2; tentatively, D is TRBD2 (6 bases). V lost 4 bases and J 7 bases, leaving 16 bases between the germline ends. CDR1 is SQVTM and CDR2 is ANQGSEA in the germline V gene. The length of the CDR3 is 14 residues. The chain's CDR3 is CSVAFRLADGELFF. Written as DNA, the CDR3 is TGCAGCGTTGCGTTCCGGTTAGCGGACGGGGAGCTGTTTTTT.

The chain couples TRBV4-3 to TRBJ1-1, with D maybe TRBD1 (6 bases). The CDR3 loop spans 15 amino acids. The germline V gene has CDR1 LGHNA and CDR2 YSLEER. Deletions cut 0 bases from V and 1 base from J, with 9 bases between. This chain's CDR3 is CASSQDGGQNTEAFF. In nucleotides, the CDR3 is TGCGCCAGCAGCCAAGATGGGGGACAGAACACTGAAGCTTTCTTT.

V usage is TRBV5-1 and J usage is TRBJ2-5; D could derive from TRBD1 or TRBD2 (5 bases each). In germline, CDR1 is SGHRS, CDR2 YFSETQ. V was shortened by 3 bases and J by 4 bases, with 13 bases between the two germline ends. The CDR3 totals 14 residues. This CDR3 is CASSWNSGGETQYF. CDR3 bases: TGCGCCAGCAGCTGGAACAGTGGGGGAGAGACCCAGTACTTC.

This clone was observed a few times. The chain has TRBV7-3 and TRBJ1-6; D is undetermined. V was cut by 1 base and J by 5 bases, with 9 bases left in between. CDR1 and CDR2 from the germline V gene are SGHTA and FQGTGA. The CDR3 is 15 residues long. DNA of the CDR3: TGTGCCAGCAGCTTAAGCGGCAGAGATAATTCACCCCTCCACTTT. Its translation: CASSLSGRDNSPLHF.

With respect to this clone: This sample also contains other DNA sequences that code for the same CDR3. The gene calls are TRBV5-1 and TRBJ1-1; 7 nucleotides line up with TRBD1. The CDR3 length is 14 residues. J lost 0 bases, V lost 2 bases, and 1 base had no gene match. Germline loops: CDR1 SGHRS, CDR2 YFSETQ. DNA for the CDR3: TGCGCCAGCAGCTTTGGGACAGTGAACACTGAAGCTTTCTTT. Its protein is CASSFGTVNTEAFF.

The V gene is TRBV6-5, the J gene TRBJ1-1; the D gene is possibly TRBD1 (5 bases). CDR1 is MNHEY and CDR2 is SVGAGI in the germline V gene. With 5 bases removed from V and 10 bases from J, the gap between germline ends came to 11 bases. CDR3 size: 11 residues. CDR3 sequence: CASSPGTRAFF. CDR3 DNA sequence: TGTGCCAGCAGTCCCGGGACTAGAGCTTTCTTT.

V gene TRBV29-1 combines with J gene TRBJ2-1; TRBD2 is a possible D gene (7 bases). V lost 1 base and J lost 5, with 21 bases in between. The CDR3 has 17 residues. Germline assignment: CDR1 SQVTM and CDR2 ANQGSEA. DNA for the CDR3: TGCAGCGTTGAAGTCCGGTTGGGGGGGGCACGAAACAATGAGCAGTTCTTC. Translating gives CSVEVRLGGARNNEQFF.

This sequence joins TRBV6-2 or TRBV6-3 and TRBJ1-2; 7 positions match TRBD1. With 6 bases clipped from V and 6 bases from J, the junction kept 19 bases outside the gene matches. CDR3 length equals 17 residues. Looked up from germline, CDR1 is MNHEY and CDR2 is SVGEGT. The CDR3 reads CASSSRDSRIPYDGYTF. The CDR3 DNA is TGTGCCAGCAGCTCGAGGGACAGCCGAATCCCATATGATGGCTACACCTTC.

The V gene is TRBV19, the J gene TRBJ2-2; D gene unclear. This CDR3 has 13 residues. In germline, CDR1 is LNHDA, CDR2 SQIVND (reference sequence). The V gene lost 3 bases and the J gene lost 6 bases, with 8 bases spanning the gap. The CDR3 is CASSIKVPGELFF. The CDR3 nucleotides are TGTGCCAGTAGTATCAAGGTCCCCGGGGAGCTGTTTTTT.

This clone was counted once. This chain joins TRBV5-1 and TRBJ1-2; 8 positions match TRBD1. V lost 0 bases and J lost 3; bases outside the gene matches: 7. This CDR3 has 16 amino acids. Germline V gene lookup returns CDR1 SGHRS and CDR2 YFSETQ. The CDR3 region is CASSLGGTGAHYGYTF. For the CDR3, the DNA is TGCGCCAGCAGCTTGGGTGGGACAGGAGCCCACTATGGCTACACCTTC.

This sequence joins TRBV12-3 or TRBV12-4 and TRBJ1-3, with D hard to call. The CDR3 sequence is 13 residues long. The V end lost 2 bases, the J end lost 4 bases, and 6 bases lay between the germline ends. The CDR3 bases are TGTGCCAGCAGTTTACTTGGCGGAAACACCATATATTTT. Translated, it gives CASSLLGGNTIYF.

The chain has TRBV7-9 and TRBJ1-6, with 8 nucleotides matching TRBD1. Germline V gene sequence: CDR1 SEHNR, CDR2 FQNEAQ (reference sequence). The CDR3 sequence is 14 residues long. The V segment lost 5 bases and the J segment 9 bases; nucleotides outside the gene matches: 6. The CDR3 DNA reads as TGTGCCAGCAGCGAAGGGACAGGCGCTTCACCCCTCCACTTT. This codes for CASSEGTGASPLHF.

This CDR3 reads CASAGGGFNQPQHF. CDR3 nucleotides: TGTGCCAGCGCTGGGGGGGGGTTCAATCAGCCCCAGCATTTT. The chain couples TRBV27 to TRBJ1-5, with a possible D match to TRBD1 (5 bases). V was pared by 8 bases and J by 3 bases, with 14 bases between. CDR3 length: 14 residues. Germline V lookup: CDR1 MNHEY, CDR2 SMNVEV (reference sequence).